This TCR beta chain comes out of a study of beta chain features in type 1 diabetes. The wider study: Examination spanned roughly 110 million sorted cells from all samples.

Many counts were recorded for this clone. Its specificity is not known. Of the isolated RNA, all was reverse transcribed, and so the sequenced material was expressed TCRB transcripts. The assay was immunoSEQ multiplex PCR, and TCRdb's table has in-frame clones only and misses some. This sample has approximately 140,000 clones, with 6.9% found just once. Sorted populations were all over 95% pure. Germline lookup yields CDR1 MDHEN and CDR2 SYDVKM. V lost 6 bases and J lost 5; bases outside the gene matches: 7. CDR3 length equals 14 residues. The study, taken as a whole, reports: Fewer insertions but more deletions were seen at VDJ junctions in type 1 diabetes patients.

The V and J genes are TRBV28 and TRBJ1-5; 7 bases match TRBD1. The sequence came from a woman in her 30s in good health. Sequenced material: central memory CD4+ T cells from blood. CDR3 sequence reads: CASSTGAPDQPQHF. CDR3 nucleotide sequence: TGTGCCAGCAGCACAGGGGCGCCCGATCAGCCCCAGCATTTT.